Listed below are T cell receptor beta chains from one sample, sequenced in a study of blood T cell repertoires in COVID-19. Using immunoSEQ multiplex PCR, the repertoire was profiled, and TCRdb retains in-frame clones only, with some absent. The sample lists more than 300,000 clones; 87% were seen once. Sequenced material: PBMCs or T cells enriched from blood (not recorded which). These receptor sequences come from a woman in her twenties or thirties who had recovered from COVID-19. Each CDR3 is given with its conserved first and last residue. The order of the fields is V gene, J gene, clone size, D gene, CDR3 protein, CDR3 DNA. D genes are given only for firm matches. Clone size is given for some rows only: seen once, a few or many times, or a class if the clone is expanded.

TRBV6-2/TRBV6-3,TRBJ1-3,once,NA,CASSHPGSAGNTIYF,TGTGCCAGCAGTCACCCCGGGTCGGCTGGAAACACCATATATTTT
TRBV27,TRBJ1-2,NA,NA,CASSFRGNYGYTF,TGTGCCAGCAGTTTCAGGGGAAACTATGGCTACACCTTC
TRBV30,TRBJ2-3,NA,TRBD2,CAWSIAGASTDTQYF,TGTGCCTGGAGTATAGCGGGGGCAAGCACAGATACGCAGTATTTT
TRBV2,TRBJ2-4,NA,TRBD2,CASSIAPQRGTNIQYF,TGTGCCAGCAGTATAGCACCCCAGCGGGGGACAAACATTCAGTACTTC
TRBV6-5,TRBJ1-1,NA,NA,CASRLGQNTEAFF,TGTGCCAGCAGATTGGGACAGAACACTGAAGCTTTCTTT
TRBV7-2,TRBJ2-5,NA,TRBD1,CASSERGGGETQYF,TGTGCCAGCAGCGAGAGAGGGGGCGGCGAGACCCAGTACTTC
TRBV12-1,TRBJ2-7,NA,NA,CASSPKRPTTDPVYEQYF,TGTGCCAGCAGCCCAAAAAGACCCACGACAGACCCTGTATACGAGCAGTACTTC
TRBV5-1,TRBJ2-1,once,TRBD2,CASSLAGGAYNEQFF,TGCGCCAGCAGCTTGGCCGGGGGGGCTTACAATGAGCAGTTCTTC
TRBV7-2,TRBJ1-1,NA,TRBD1,CASSSKQGTEAFF,TGTGCCAGCAGCTCTAAACAGGGGACCGAAGCTTTCTTT
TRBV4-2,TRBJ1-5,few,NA,CASSQDSPGGLSNQPQHF,TGTGCCAGCAGCCAAGATTCCCCGGGAGGGCTTAGCAATCAGCCCCAGCATTTT
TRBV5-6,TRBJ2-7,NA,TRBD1,CASRWDRDHEQYF,TGTGCCAGCAGGTGGGACAGGGACCACGAGCAGTACTTC
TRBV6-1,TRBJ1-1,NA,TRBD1,CASSDRGLPVNTEAFF,TGTGCCAGCAGTGACAGGGGGCTCCCGGTGAACACTGAAGCTTTCTTT
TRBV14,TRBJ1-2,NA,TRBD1,CASRRTGLDGGYTF,TGTGCCAGCAGGCGGACAGGGTTGGATGGGGGCTACACCTTC
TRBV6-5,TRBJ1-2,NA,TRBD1,CASSRDRGFGYTF,TGTGCCAGCAGCCGCGACAGGGGATTTGGCTACACCTTC
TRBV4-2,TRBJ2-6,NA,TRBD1,CASSQDGGQGFSGANVLTF,TGTGCCAGCAGCCAAGATGGGGGACAGGGATTCTCGGGGGCCAACGTCCTGACTTTC
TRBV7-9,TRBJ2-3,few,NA,CASTWGQTPDTQYF,TGTGCCAGCACCTGGGGGCAGACGCCAGATACGCAGTATTTT
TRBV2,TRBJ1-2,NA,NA,CASRDSGNYGYTF,TGTGCCAGCAGGGACAGTGGTAACTATGGCTACACCTTC
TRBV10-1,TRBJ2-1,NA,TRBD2,CASSESLAGERGEQFF,TGCGCCAGCAGTGAATCACTAGCGGGGGAGCGCGGTGAGCAGTTCTTC
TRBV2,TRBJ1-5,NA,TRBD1,CASGTGVSNQPQHF,TGTGCCAGCGGGACAGGGGTTTCCAATCAGCCCCAGCATTTT
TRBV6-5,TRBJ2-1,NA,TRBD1,CASSYPGTGGNEQFF,TGTGCCAGCAGTTACCCCGGGACAGGGGGGAATGAGCAGTTCTTC
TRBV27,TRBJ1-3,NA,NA,CASSLLGASGNTIYF,TGTGCCAGCAGTTTATTAGGGGCTAGTGGAAACACCATATATTTT
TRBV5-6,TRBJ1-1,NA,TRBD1,CASSFGTGGIGLNTEAFF,TGTGCCAGCAGCTTCGGGACAGGGGGCATAGGTTTGAACACTGAAGCTTTCTTT
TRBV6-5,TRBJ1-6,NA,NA,CASSQNLENSPLHF,TGTGCCAGCAGCCAAAACCTAGAGAATTCACCCCTCCACTTT
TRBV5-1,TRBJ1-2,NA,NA,CASSLDLDGYTF,TGCGCCAGCAGTTTAGACTTGGATGGCTACACCTTC
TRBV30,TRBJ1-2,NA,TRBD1,CAWSQGVGYTF,TGTGCCTGGAGCCAGGGGGTTGGCTACACCTTC
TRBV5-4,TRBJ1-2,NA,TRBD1,CASSGESGTGGDLFGYTF,TGTGCCAGCAGCGGAGAATCCGGGACAGGGGGCGACCTTTTTGGCTACACCTTC
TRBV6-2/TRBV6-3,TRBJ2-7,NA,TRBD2,CASSYSTSGPYEQYF,TGTGCCAGCAGTTACTCGACTAGCGGTCCCTACGAGCAGTACTTC
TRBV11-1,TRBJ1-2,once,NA,CASSRYRDGGYTF,TGTGCCAGCAGCCGATACAGGGACGGTGGCTACACCTTC
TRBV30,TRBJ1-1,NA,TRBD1,CTQQGMMGTEAFF,TGCACCCAACAGGGGATGATGGGCACTGAAGCTTTCTTT
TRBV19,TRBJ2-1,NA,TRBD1,CASSVQGARANEQFF,TGTGCCAGTAGCGTACAGGGGGCGCGGGCCAATGAGCAGTTCTTC
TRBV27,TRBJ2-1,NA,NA,CASRARQLNNEQFF,TGTGCCAGCAGAGCTAGGCAGCTAAACAATGAGCAGTTCTTC
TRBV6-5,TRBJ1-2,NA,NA,CASSPQLENWGYTF,TGTGCCAGCAGTCCCCAGTTGGAGAACTGGGGCTACACCTTC
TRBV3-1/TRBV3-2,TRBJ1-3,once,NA,CASSQGYPSGGNTIYF,TGTGCCAGCAGCCAAGGCTACCCTTCGGGGGGAAACACCATATATTTT
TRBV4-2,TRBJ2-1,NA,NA,CASSQGASVGKQFF,TGTGCCAGCAGCCAAGGGGCCTCCGTCGGTAAGCAGTTCTTC
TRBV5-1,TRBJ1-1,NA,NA,CASMRREGTEAFF,TGCGCCAGCATGCGCAGGGAGGGCACTGAAGCTTTCTTT
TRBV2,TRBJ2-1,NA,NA,CASGPNGQFF,TGTGCCAGCGGGCCGAACGGGCAGTTCTTC
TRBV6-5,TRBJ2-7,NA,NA,CASRIDRVLQEQYF,TGTGCCAGCAGGATTGACCGGGTCCTTCAGGAGCAGTACTTC
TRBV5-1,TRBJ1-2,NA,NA,CASSSDPGHHTSNYGYTF,TGCGCCAGCAGCTCCGACCCTGGACACCATACTTCTAACTATGGCTACACCTTC
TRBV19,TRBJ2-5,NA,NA,CASSTQKETQYF,TGTGCCAGTAGTACTCAGAAGGAGACCCAGTACTTC
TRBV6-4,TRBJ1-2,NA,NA,CASKEGPGYGYTF,TGTGCCAGTAAGGAGGGACCCGGATATGGCTACACCTTC
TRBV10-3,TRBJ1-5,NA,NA,CAISESGRSTQPQHF,TGTGCCATCAGTGAGTCGGGGCGTAGTACCCAGCCCCAGCATTTT
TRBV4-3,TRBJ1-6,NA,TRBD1,CASSRRGRGYNSPLHF,TGCGCCAGCAGCCGTAGGGGGCGGGGATATAATTCACCCCTCCACTTT
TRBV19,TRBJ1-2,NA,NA,CASSIAMGGNGYTF,TGTGCCAGTAGTATCGCAATGGGGGGAAATGGCTACACCTTC
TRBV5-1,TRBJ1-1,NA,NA,CASSLAVGQNTEAFF,TGCGCCAGCAGCTTGGCCGTGGGGCAGAACACTGAAGCTTTCTTT
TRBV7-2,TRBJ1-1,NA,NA,CASSLVTGGNTEAFF,TGTGCCAGCAGCTTAGTGACAGGAGGGAACACTGAAGCTTTCTTT
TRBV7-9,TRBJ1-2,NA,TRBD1,CASSSRQGVNGYTF,TGTGCCAGCAGCTCCCGACAGGGGGTCAATGGCTACACCTTC
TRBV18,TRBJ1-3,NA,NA,CASSPPGTLSGNTIYF,TGTGCCAGCTCACCACCGGGGACACTCTCTGGAAACACCATATATTTT
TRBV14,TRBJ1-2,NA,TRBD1,CASSQVGQGVAYTF,TGTGCCAGCAGCCAAGTGGGACAGGGGGTCGCTTACACCTTC
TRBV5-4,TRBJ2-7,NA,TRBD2,CASSLPGGDAYEQYF,TGTGCCAGCAGCTTGCCGGGGGGGGACGCCTACGAGCAGTACTTC